The TCR beta chain described here comes from a study of control samples from healthy donors and cancer patients. V was pared by 6 bases and J by 7 bases, with 12 bases between. Germline assignment: CDR1 MNHNY and CDR2 SVGAGI (reference sequence). This CDR3 spans 13 amino acids. TCRdb's copy holds only in-frame clones and misses some; the assay was immunoSEQ multiplex PCR. The sample contains about 150,000 clones, around 95% of which appear only once. The clonotype was recovered from a man aged 35-49 years in good health. Sample: blood. The V call is TRBV6-6, the J call TRBJ1-4, with TRBD1 as a possible D gene (5 bases). CDR3 region: CASSRGGVEKLFF. The CDR3 nucleotides are TGTGCCAGCAGCCGGGGGGGGGTTGAAAAACTGTTTTTT.